This TCR beta chain appears in the sequencing data of a study of blood T cell repertoires in COVID-19. Study at large: PBMCs, B-cell-depleted T cells, or T cells provided the cDNA or gDNA that made up the material.

TCRdb's table, derived via immunoSEQ multiplex PCR, lists solely in-frame clones and lacks some. The sample yields some 30,000 clones, 89% seen once. The specimen was peripheral blood. This receptor was obtained from a human donor in a cohort sampled during active COVID-19.

CDR3 nucleotide sequence: TGTGCCAGCAGTGAAAACAGGGGTCGTTCACCCCTCCACTTT. It translates to CASSENRGRSPLHF. The chain carries TRBV6-4 and TRBJ1-6, with 7 bases matching TRBD1. V lost 3 bases and J lost 9; bases outside the gene matches: 5. The length of the CDR3 is 14 residues. Germline V gene sequence: CDR1 MRHNA, CDR2 SNTAGT.